This passage covers 25 T cell receptor beta chains from one sample sequenced in a study of OX40 agonist ivuxolimab in advanced cancers. Some clones are missing from TCRdb's copy, which holds only in-frame ones; the method was immunoSEQ multiplex PCR. Of around 72,000 clones in the sample, about 84% were seen once. Sequenced here: CD4+ or CD8+ T cells sorted from blood, sampled in a trial of the OX40 agonist ivuxolimab. All receptors derive from an adult with an advanced solid tumor such as melanoma, head and neck, liver or kidney cancer.

V usage is TRBV11-2 and J usage is TRBJ2-7; D is unresolved. Trimming left V 0 bases short and J 2 bases short, with 8 bases between. The germline CDR1 and CDR2 sequences are SGHAT and FQNNGV. This CDR3 has 14 residues. The CDR3 region is CASSLEGKAYEQYF. DNA for the CDR3: TGTGCCAGCAGCTTAGAGGGCAAAGCCTACGAGCAGTACTTC.

The chain recombines TRBV28 with TRBJ1-1; 8 nucleotides align to TRBD1. The CDR3 length is 16 residues. J was trimmed by 4 bases and V by 8 bases; bases with no gene match: 15. The germline CDR1 and CDR2 sequences are MDHEN and SYDVKM. This CDR3 reads CASRMPPGGRVTEAFF. The CDR3 bases are TGTGCCAGCCGAATGCCGCCAGGGGGCAGGGTCACTGAAGCTTTCTTT. The whole variable domain, filled in from reference TRBV28 and TRBJ1-1, reads DVKVTQSSRYLVKRTGEKVFLECVQDMDHENMFWYRQDPGLGLRLIYFSYDVKMKEKGDIPEGYSVSREKKERFSLILESASTNQTSMYLCASRMPPGGRVTEAFFGQGTRLTVV.

This clone was seen a handful of times. The chain couples TRBV5-6 to TRBJ2-5; D is possibly TRBD1 (6 bases). There are 14 residues in the CDR3. CDR1 is SGHDT, CDR2 YYEEEE, per germline. V was clipped by 5 bases and J by 3 bases, with 14 bases between them. CDR3: CASRIRQAKETQYF. The CDR3 DNA sequence: TGTGCCAGCAGAATAAGACAGGCAAAAGAGACCCAGTACTTC.

V is TRBV5-5 and J is TRBJ1-1; TRBD1 matches 7 bases. V was clipped by 3 bases and J by 3 bases; unmatched bases: 5. This CDR3 is built from 14 residues. Germline CDR1 and CDR2: SGHKS and YYEKEE (reference sequence). In nucleotides, the CDR3 is TGTGCCAGCAGCTCCCGTGACAGGGACACTGAAGCTTTCTTT. Its protein is CASSSRDRDTEAFF.

CDR3 sequence: CASRPWEGADTQYF. CDR3 DNA sequence: TGCGCCAGCAGACCCTGGGAGGGAGCAGATACGCAGTATTTT. This chain connects TRBV5-1 to TRBJ2-3; 7 bases line up with TRBD2. The CDR3 has 14 amino acids. V lost 5 bases to trimming and J lost 4 bases; unmatched junction nucleotides: 7. Germline V gives CDR1 SGHRS, CDR2 YFSETQ.

The gene calls are TRBV7-8 and TRBJ2-3; 13 nucleotides align to TRBD2. The V gene's germline CDR1 is SGHVS and CDR2 FQNEAQ. The length of the CDR3 is 17 residues. The junction had 5 bases not matched to a gene; V was cut back by 3 bases and J by 2 bases. CDR3 residues: CASSLGLAGRITDTQYF. CDR3 nucleotide sequence: TGTGCCAGCAGCTTGGGACTAGCGGGGCGTATCACAGATACGCAGTATTTT.

The rearrangement joins TRBV5-5 to TRBJ1-5, with a possible D match to TRBD1 (5 bases). Germline V gene lookup returns CDR1 SGHKS and CDR2 YYEKEE (reference sequence). This CDR3 comprises 14 residues. V lost 0 bases and J lost 4, with 8 bases in between. CDR3 DNA sequence: TGTGCCAGCAGCTTGGTTGCAGGGAATCAGCCCCAGCATTTT. Its protein product is CASSLVAGNQPQHF.

This chain joins TRBV27 and TRBJ2-3, with D perhaps assigned TRBD1 or TRBD2 (5 bases each). The CDR3 is made up of 15 amino acids. Germline V gene lookup returns CDR1 MNHEY and CDR2 SMNVEV (reference sequence). Trimming left V 5 bases short and J 2 bases short, with 14 bases between. This chain's CDR3 is CASSPRDGTTDTQYF. In nucleotides, the CDR3 is TGTGCCAGCAGTCCCCGGGACGGGACCACAGATACGCAGTATTTT.

The chain combines TRBV12-5 with TRBJ2-5, with 8 bases that match TRBD2. The V segment lost 0 bases and the J segment 5 bases; nucleotides outside the gene matches: 8. CDR1 is LGHNT, CDR2 FRNRAP, per germline. CDR3 length: 16 residues. DNA of the CDR3: TGTGCTAGTGGTTTGGTAACAGCGGGAGCGCCGGAGACCCAGTACTTC. Protein sequence: CASGLVTAGAPETQYF.

CDR3: CASSLTQTGELFF. Here the CDR3 DNA reads TGTGCCAGCAGCTTAACGCAGACAGGGGAGCTGTTTTTT. This sequence joins TRBV7-8 and TRBJ2-2; D unclear. The CDR3 contains 13 residues. Germline assignment: CDR1 SGHVS and CDR2 FQNEAQ. V was shortened by 2 bases and J by 8 bases, with 9 bases between the two germline ends. The entire variable domain, with the rest obtained from reference TRBV7-8 and TRBJ2-2, is as follows: GAGVSQSPRYKVAKRGQDVALRCDPISGHVSLFWYQQALGQGPEFLTYFQNEAQLDKSGLPSDRFFAERPEGSVSTLKIQRTQQEDSAVYLCASSLTQTGELFFGEGSRLTVL.

The chain links TRBV11-2 to TRBJ2-6; D remains unclear. The CDR3 totals 14 residues. V shed 0 bases and J shed 7 bases, with 7 bases lying between them. The germline gives CDR1 SGHAT, CDR2 FQNNGV. The CDR3 reads CASSLDGLANVLTF. Here the CDR3 DNA reads TGTGCCAGCAGCTTAGATGGGTTAGCCAACGTCCTGACTTTC.

CDR3 in amino acids: CASCNGADEETQYF. CDR3 nucleotides: TGTGCCAGCTGTAACGGGGCAGATGAGGAGACCCAGTACTTC. This sequence joins TRBV6-5 and TRBJ2-5; D may match TRBD1 or TRBD2 (5 bases each). Germline CDR1 reads MNHEY; CDR2 reads SVGAGI. The CDR3 contains 14 residues. V was pared by 8 bases and J by 5 bases, with 18 bases between.

The gene calls are TRBV7-2 and TRBJ2-2, with D unclear. Trimming removed 2 bases at V and 0 bases at J, with 4 bases between. This CDR3 is 14 amino acids long. CDR1 is SGHTA and CDR2 is FQGNSA in the germline V gene. CDR3 in DNA: TGTGCCAGCAGCTTATATACGAACACCGGGGAGCTGTTTTTT. Protein: CASSLYTNTGELFF.

In its sample, this clone was seen many times. This chain links TRBV19 with TRBJ2-7; tentative D call: TRBD2 (6 bases). The germline CDR1 and CDR2 sequences are LNHDA and SQIVND (reference sequence). The V gene lost 0 bases and the J gene lost 6 bases, with 9 bases spanning the gap. This CDR3 contains 13 residues. CDR3 loop: CASSIEGGGEQYF. In DNA form, the CDR3 reads TGTGCCAGTAGTATAGAGGGGGGAGGCGAGCAGTACTTC.

The rearrangement uses TRBV7-6 and TRBJ2-3; the D gene is possibly TRBD1 (5 bases). CDR1 and CDR2 from the germline V gene are SGHVS and FNYEAQ. V dropped 3 bases and J dropped 4 bases, with 23 bases sitting between them. This CDR3 has 18 residues. The CDR3 spells CASSFALPTDGLADTQYF. CDR3 sequence (DNA): TGTGCCAGCAGCTTTGCCCTCCCGACAGATGGATTGGCAGATACGCAGTATTTT.

This sequence joins TRBV28 and TRBJ1-2; 7 bases are a match to TRBD1. The CDR3 has 12 residues. Germline values: CDR1 MDHEN, CDR2 SYDVKM. The ends lost 6 bases at V and 4 bases at J; junction bases unmatched: 2. For the CDR3, the DNA is TGTGCCAGCAGCAGGACAGGCTATGGCTACACCTTC. It yields the protein CASSRTGYGYTF.

The rearrangement links TRBV5-6 to TRBJ1-5; no clear D gene. The germline gives CDR1 SGHDT, CDR2 YYEEEE. V shed 0 bases and J shed 0 bases, with 7 bases lying between them. The CDR3 covers 15 residues. Written as DNA, the CDR3 is TGTGCCAGCAGCTTGGAGGGTTATAGCAATCAGCCCCAGCATTTT. Translated: CASSLEGYSNQPQHF.

The chain uses TRBV7-2 and TRBJ1-5, with 8 positions matching TRBD1. This CDR3 has 16 residues. The ends lost 5 bases at V and 6 bases at J; junction bases unmatched: 12. From germline, CDR1 is SGHTA and CDR2 FQGNSA. Here the CDR3 reads CASSADRAGEGQPQHF. The DNA of the CDR3 is TGTGCCAGCAGCGCGGACAGGGCGGGAGAGGGTCAGCCCCAGCATTTT.

V and J are TRBV5-1 and TRBJ2-3; TRBD1 agrees at 8 bases. The V and J ends lost 2 bases and 6 bases, in that order; junction bases with no gene match: 5. The CDR3 is made up of 14 amino acids. Per the germline V gene, CDR1 is SGHRS and CDR2 is YFSETQ. The CDR3 DNA follows: TGCGCCAGCAGCTTTGGACAGGGAACGGATACGCAGTATTTT. As protein: CASSFGQGTDTQYF.

The J gene is TRBJ2-3, the V gene TRBV6-5; perhaps D is TRBD1 or TRBD2 (5 bases each). V was trimmed by 8 bases and J by 9 bases, leaving 18 bases between them. This CDR3 comprises 13 residues. Germline loops: CDR1 MNHEY, CDR2 SVGAGI. CDR3 sequence (DNA): TGTGCCAGCGGGGACCATCGACTGGGAACGCAGTATTTT. Amino acid sequence: CASGDHRLGTQYF.

This chain connects TRBV6-6 to TRBJ2-5; D uncertain. V was shortened by 4 bases and J by 5 bases, with 5 bases between the two germline ends. Germline V gene sequence: CDR1 MNHNY, CDR2 SVGAGI (reference sequence). This CDR3 has 11 residues. The CDR3 sequence: CASSSWETQYF. Here the CDR3 DNA reads TGTGCCAGCAGTTCCTGGGAGACCCAGTACTTC.

This chain links TRBV9 with TRBJ2-5, with no clear D. CDR3 length: 13 residues. Trimming stripped 7 bases from V and 5 bases from J, with 15 bases between. The V gene's germline CDR1 is SGDLS and CDR2 YYNGEE. In nucleotides, the CDR3 is TGTGCCAGCGGCAACGGAGATTGGGAGACCCAGTACTTC. Its protein product is CASGNGDWETQYF.

The V call is TRBV7-2, the J call TRBJ1-1; weak D call: TRBD1 (5 bases). The V gene lost 5 bases and the J gene lost 3 bases, with 16 bases spanning the gap. The CDR3 loop spans 15 amino acids. Germline V gene data show CDR1 as SGHTA and CDR2 as FQGNSA. CDR3 in amino acids: CASSPRQRGYTEAFF. CDR3 nucleotide sequence: TGTGCCAGCAGCCCCCGACAGCGCGGGTACACTGAAGCTTTCTTT. Together with reference TRBV7-2 and TRBJ1-1, the CDR3 gives the full variable domain: GAGVSQSPSNKVTEKGKDVELRCDPISGHTALYWYRQSLGQGLEFLIYFQGNSAPDKSGLPSDRFSAERTGGSVSTLTIQRTQQEDSAVYLCASSPRQRGYTEAFFGQGTRLTVV.

This chain links TRBV19 with TRBJ1-2; D might be TRBD1 (6 bases). Germline V CDR1 and CDR2: LNHDA, SQIVND (reference sequence). There are 14 residues in the CDR3. The V and J ends lost 5 bases and 2 bases respectively, with 12 bases between them. In nucleotides, the CDR3 is TGTGCCAGTAGTCGGGGACATGCAAACTATGGCTACACCTTC. This sequence encodes CASSRGHANYGYTF.

The chain recombines TRBV11-2 with TRBJ2-3, with 7 positions matching TRBD2. There are 15 residues in the CDR3. In germline, CDR1 is SGHAT, CDR2 FQNNGV. Unmatched junction bases numbered 8, after V lost 3 bases and J lost 5 bases. The CDR3 region is CASSFWERELDTQYF. CDR3 coding DNA: TGTGCCAGCAGCTTTTGGGAGCGGGAATTAGATACGCAGTATTTT.